Listed here is a single TCR beta chain. The sample has other DNA sequences that encode this CDR3 too. The data stem from a study of T cell changes during pregnancy in multiple sclerosis. TCRdb keeps only in-frame clones here, not all; method: immunoSEQ multiplex PCR. This sample carries 65,000 to 85,000 clones, approximately 93% of them seen once, and the ten largest clones take more than 0.85%. The junction had 5 bases not matched to a gene; V was cut back by 1 base and J by 7 bases. From germline, CDR1 is SGHNT and CDR2 YYREEE (reference sequence). This CDR3 contains 13 residues. The material was peripheral blood, obtained in the second trimester of pregnancy. The chain recombines TRBV5-4 with TRBJ2-7; 7 bases map to TRBD1. The clonotype comes from a female donor in good health, enrolled as a control in a pregnancy study. Here the CDR3 reads CASSLYDRDEQYF. DNA for the CDR3: TGTGCCAGCAGCTTGTATGACAGGGATGAGCAGTACTTC.